Each of the 27 T cell receptor beta chains below was sequenced from the same sample in a study of blood T cells in healthy people across ages. Then a second PCR, running about 6 to 12 cycles, was carried out with a sample-barcoded 5' primer and a J-beta primer mix. TCRdb ran MiXCR on the 5' RACE reads and lists one entry per CDR3 protein. The sample has about 760,000 distinct CDR3 sequences, more than 50% seen once; the top ten hold 25% to 30%. Specimen: blood. The source of these receptors is a man aged 35 to 55 in good health.

The rearrangement links TRBV3-1 to TRBJ2-7; TRBD1 agrees at 9 bases. The CDR3 spans 15 residues. V was clipped by 5 bases and J by 2 bases; unmatched bases: 7. CDR1 LGHDT and CDR2 YNNKEL come from the germline V gene (reference sequence). This CDR3 reads CASSKGDRVPYEQYF. In DNA, the CDR3 is TGTGCCAGCAGCAAGGGGGACAGGGTCCCCTACGAGCAGTACTTC.

This clonotype was recorded only once. The chain couples TRBV29-1 to TRBJ2-1; 13 bases line up with TRBD2. Germline values: CDR1 SQVTM, CDR2 ANQGSEA. This CDR3 is 17 amino acids long. V lost 3 bases to trimming and J lost 5 bases; unmatched junction nucleotides: 10. CDR3 sequence (DNA): TGCAGCGTTGATTCTCGACTAGCGGGAGGCAGGGACAATGAGCAGTTCTTC. It is translated as CSVDSRLAGGRDNEQFF.

This sequence joins TRBV27 and TRBJ2-5; tentative D call: TRBD2 (6 bases). Germline V gene lookup returns CDR1 MNHEY and CDR2 SMNVEV (reference sequence). This CDR3 is built from 13 residues. V shed 5 bases and J shed 5 bases, with 12 bases lying between them. The DNA of the CDR3 is TGTGCCAGCAGTCCGGGAGATGGGGAGACCCAGTACTTC. This sequence encodes CASSPGDGETQYF.

V is TRBV2 and J is TRBJ1-1; TRBD1 matches at 8 bases. The germline V gene has CDR1 SNHLY and CDR2 FYNNEI. The CDR3 covers 14 residues. V trimming: 6 bases; J trimming: 13 bases; junction bases outside the gene matches: 16. CDR3 region: CASRTGAPSLVVFF. For the CDR3, the DNA is TGTGCCAGCAGGACAGGGGCACCCAGTCTTGTTGTTTTCTTT.

The CDR3 reads CASSRISPGSGANVLTF. In nucleotides, the CDR3 is TGTGCCAGCAGCCGAATATCCCCAGGGTCTGGGGCCAACGTCCTGACTTTC. The rearrangement joins TRBV11-1 to TRBJ2-6; D might be TRBD1 (5 bases). The CDR3 loop spans 17 amino acids. Trimming stripped 5 bases from V and 1 base from J, with 15 bases between. Germline assignment: CDR1 SGHAT and CDR2 FQDESV (reference sequence).

This clonotype was observed a few times. The rearrangement links TRBV7-7 to TRBJ2-4, with 8 bases matching TRBD2. The DNA end is more similar to TRBJ2-7, so the J call may be wrong. Germline assignment: CDR1 SSHAT and CDR2 FNYEAQ (reference sequence). This CDR3 spans 14 amino acids. CDR3 DNA sequence: TGTGCCAGCAGCTTAAGTGCGGGAGGCGGCGAGCAGTACTTC. Translating it yields CASSLSAGGGEQYF.

This clonotype has more than one count but fewer than ten. The genes are TRBV6-6 and TRBJ2-1, with TRBD1 as a possible D gene (6 bases). The ends were cut back, 2 bases at V and 0 bases at J, with 11 bases in the middle. From germline, CDR1 is MNHNY and CDR2 SVGAGI (reference sequence). The CDR3 extends over 16 amino acids. The CDR3 bases are TGTGCCAGCAGTTACGGGGGCGTTGGCTCCTACAATGAGCAGTTCTTC. The encoded protein is CASSYGGVGSYNEQFF.

This clonotype was seen ten or more times. The chain is built from TRBV29-1 and TRBJ2-5; perhaps TRBD1 as D (6 bases). Germline CDR1 is SQVTM and CDR2 is ANQGSEA. This CDR3 region has 12 residues. V lost 8 bases and J lost 5, with 15 bases in between. CDR3 nucleotides: TGCAGCATGATACAGGGACGGGAGACCCAGTACTTC. Residues: CSMIQGRETQYF.

This clonotype came up a few times. The chain is built from TRBV15 and TRBJ2-5, with a tentative D call TRBD2 (6 bases). Germline assignment: CDR1 LNHNV and CDR2 YYDKDF (reference sequence). There are 15 residues in the CDR3. Trimming pared 5 bases from V and 2 bases from J, leaving 15 bases between. The CDR3: CATSGNRDSQETQYF. Written as DNA, the CDR3 is TGTGCCACCAGCGGGAACCGGGACTCACAAGAGACCCAGTACTTC.

With respect to this clonotype: A junction end diverges from the germline sequence, so it may reflect a read error. This sequence joins TRBV20-1 and TRBJ2-1, with 12 bases fitting TRBD2. The germline CDR1 and CDR2 sequences are DFQATT and SNEGSKA (reference sequence). This CDR3 has 17 residues. The CDR3 reads CCAERPRTSGTYNEQFF. The CDR3 coding sequence is TGCTGTGCGGAGAGGCCCAGGACTAGCGGGACATACAATGAGCAGTTCTTC.

The chain links TRBV6-5 to TRBJ2-3, with unresolved D. The V and J ends lost 8 bases and 1 base respectively, with 13 bases between them. Germline V gene data show CDR1 as MNHEY and CDR2 as SVGAGI. CDR3 size: 14 residues. CDR3 loop: CASVGPLGTDTQYF. The CDR3 DNA is TGTGCCAGCGTTGGGCCCCTGGGCACAGATACGCAGTATTTT.

The chain employs TRBV20-1 and TRBJ1-1; possible D gene TRBD1, 6 bases. V lost 4 bases and J 0 bases, leaving 12 bases between the germline ends. Germline values: CDR1 DFQATT, CDR2 SNEGSKA (reference sequence). CDR3 length: 14 amino acids. CDR3 protein: CSAKQGRLNTEAFF. The CDR3 region has the DNA TGCAGTGCTAAACAGGGCCGCCTGAACACTGAAGCTTTCTTT.

This clonotype turned up a few times. The chain links TRBV20-1 to TRBJ2-1; 7 positions agree with TRBD2. J was trimmed by 2 bases and V by 7 bases; bases with no gene match: 5. Germline CDR1 DFQATT, CDR2 SNEGSKA (reference sequence). CDR3 length: 13 amino acids. DNA of the CDR3: TGCAGTGGACGGGGGAGGGCCTACAATGAGCAGTTCTTC. It specifies CSGRGRAYNEQFF.

Here the CDR3 reads CASSDGGGRPQHF. CDR3 in DNA: TGTGCCAGCAGTGATGGGGGCGGGAGGCCCCAGCATTTT. The chain has TRBV2 and TRBJ1-5; D perhaps matches TRBD1 (6 bases). The germline CDR1 and CDR2 sequences are SNHLY and FYNNEI. The length of the CDR3 is 13 residues. Trimming removed 3 bases from V and 9 bases from J, with 12 bases in between. Filled out from reference TRBV2 and TRBJ1-5, the complete variable domain reads EPEVTQTPSHQVTQMGQEVILRCVPISNHLYFYWYRQILGQKVEFLVSFYNNEISEKSEIFDDQFSVERPDGSNFTLKIRSTKLEDSAMYFCASSDGGGRPQHFGDGTRLSIL.

This rearrangement joins TRBV6-2 or TRBV6-3 to TRBJ2-7; 11 bases map to TRBD2. The CDR3 has 14 amino acids. V lost 5 bases, J lost 2 bases, and 2 bases stayed unmatched. Germline values: CDR1 MNHEY, CDR2 SVGEGT. The CDR3 bases are TGTGCCAGCAGTATGACTAGCGGGACCTACGAGCAGTACTTC. Translating gives CASSMTSGTYEQYF.

The CDR3 DNA reads as TGTGCCAGCAGCGCCCCGATGGGAGACCTGTATACGCAGTATTTT. It specifies CASSAPMGDLYTQYF. The V gene is TRBV9, the J gene TRBJ2-3; tentatively, D is TRBD2 (5 bases). The CDR3 totals 15 residues. Deletions cut 3 bases from V and 7 bases from J, with 18 bases between. The V gene's germline CDR1 is SGDLS and CDR2 YYNGEE.

The chain carries TRBV11-2 and TRBJ2-5; a weak D match, TRBD1 (6 bases). Germline CDR1 reads SGHAT; CDR2 reads FQNNGV. Between the trimmed V and J ends, which lost 6 bases and 11 bases, there was a span of 16 bases. The CDR3 covers 12 residues. The CDR3 spells CASRAGAAEQYF. CDR3 in DNA: TGTGCCAGCAGGGCAGGGGCGGCTGAGCAGTACTTC.

Here the CDR3 reads CSVGLAGVNEQYF. The CDR3 nucleotides are TGCAGCGTTGGTCTAGCGGGAGTTAATGAGCAGTACTTC. This rearrangement joins TRBV29-1 to TRBJ2-5; 10 positions agree with TRBD2. CDR3 length: 13 amino acids. V shed 4 bases, J shed 11 bases, and the junction held 10 bases outside the gene matches. Germline loops: CDR1 SQVTM, CDR2 ANQGSEA.

This clonotype turned up a few times. V is TRBV13 and J is TRBJ1-1, with D uncertain. CDR1 PRHDT and CDR2 FYEKMQ come from the germline V gene (reference sequence). This CDR3 region has 11 residues. Trimming left V 2 bases short and J 8 bases short, with 6 bases between. CDR3 sequence (DNA): TGTGCCAGCAGCTTAACGGCGGAAGCTTTCTTT. This encodes CASSLTAEAFF. Full variable domain (missing parts from reference TRBV13 and TRBJ1-1): AAGVIQSPRHLIKEKRETATLKCYPIPRHDTVYWYQQGPGQDPQFLISFYEKMQSDKGSIPDRFSAQQFSDYHSELNMSSLELGDSALYFCASSLTAEAFFGQGTRLTVV.

A few counts support this clonotype. This chain links TRBV7-3 with TRBJ2-3, with 12 bases matching TRBD2. The CDR3 length is 17 residues. V lost 5 bases and J lost 6; bases outside the gene matches: 12. CDR1 and CDR2 (germline): SGHTA, FQGTGA. CDR3 residues: CASSVHSSGGGRDTQYF. The CDR3 region has the DNA TGTGCCAGCAGCGTCCACTCTAGCGGGGGGGGAAGGGATACGCAGTATTTT.

The V and J genes are TRBV3-1 and TRBJ2-3; D unresolved. V was trimmed by 7 bases and J by 1 base, leaving 15 bases between them. There are 15 residues in the CDR3. CDR1 LGHDT and CDR2 YNNKEL come from the germline V gene (reference sequence). CDR3 DNA sequence: TGTGCCAGCAAACGTGGGATTGGGGGCACAGATACGCAGTATTTT. Its translation: CASKRGIGGTDTQYF.

This clonotype appeared a few times. This chain links TRBV5-1 with TRBJ2-3; maybe TRBD1 (5 bases). Germline CDR1 reads SGHRS; CDR2 reads YFSETQ. V was trimmed by 4 bases and J by 0 bases, leaving 15 bases between them. This CDR3 is built from 16 residues. The CDR3 region has the DNA TGCGCCAGCAGCCGAATAGGGGAAGGAAGCACAGATACGCAGTATTTT. This codes for CASSRIGEGSTDTQYF. The full variable domain, in which reference TRBV5-1 and TRBJ2-3 provide the parts outside the CDR3, is KAGVTQTPRYLIKTRGQQVTLSCSPISGHRSVSWYQQTPGQGLQFLFEYFSETQRNKGNFPGRFSGRQFSNSRSEMNVSTLELGDSALYLCASSRIGEGSTDTQYFGPGTRLTVL.

Only one count was recorded for this clonotype. CDR3 amino acids: CSARKETEKLFF. Here the CDR3 DNA reads TGCAGTGCTAGAAAAGAAACTGAAAAACTGTTTTTT. This chain connects TRBV20-1 to TRBJ1-4; D gene unclear. Germline lookup yields CDR1 DFQATT and CDR2 SNEGSKA (reference sequence). CDR3 size: 12 residues. Trimming cost V 2 bases and J 7 bases, with 8 bases left between them.

The table lists this clonotype with a few counts. J is TRBJ2-7 and V is TRBV28, with D possibly matching TRBD1 (6 bases). Germline V gene data show CDR1 as MDHEN and CDR2 as SYDVKM. Deletions cut 2 bases from V and 4 bases from J, with 9 bases between. The CDR3 sequence is 13 residues long. The CDR3 protein is CASSLTGPYEQYF. CDR3 coding DNA: TGTGCCAGCAGTTTAACAGGGCCATACGAGCAGTACTTC.

J is TRBJ1-2 and V is TRBV2; 7 bases are a match to TRBD1. The CDR3 extends over 13 amino acids. Germline CDR1 reads SNHLY; CDR2 reads FYNNEI. Trimming took 5 bases from V and 4 from J; bases not matched to a gene: 4. The CDR3 here is CASSTGTAYGYTF. The CDR3, as DNA: TGTGCCAGCAGTACTGGGACAGCCTATGGCTACACCTTC.

V usage is TRBV7-3 and J usage is TRBJ2-5; D call uncertain. Between the trimmed V and J ends, which lost 5 bases and 11 bases, there was a span of 15 bases. CDR3 length: 12 residues. Per the germline V gene, CDR1 is SGHTA and CDR2 is FQGTGA. Here the CDR3 reads CASSPTKSEQYF. The CDR3 coding sequence is TGTGCCAGCAGCCCGACGAAGTCGGAGCAGTACTTC.

This clonotype was counted ten times or more. Relative to the germline gene, one junction end is altered; a read error may explain this. This chain joins TRBV27 and TRBJ1-1, with unresolved D. The CDR3 consists of 13 residues. Germline CDR1 reads MNHEY; CDR2 reads SMNVEV (reference sequence). CDR3 DNA sequence: TGCGCCAGCAGCTTGGGGAGGAACACTGAAGCTTTCTTT. Its translation: CASSLGRNTEAFF.